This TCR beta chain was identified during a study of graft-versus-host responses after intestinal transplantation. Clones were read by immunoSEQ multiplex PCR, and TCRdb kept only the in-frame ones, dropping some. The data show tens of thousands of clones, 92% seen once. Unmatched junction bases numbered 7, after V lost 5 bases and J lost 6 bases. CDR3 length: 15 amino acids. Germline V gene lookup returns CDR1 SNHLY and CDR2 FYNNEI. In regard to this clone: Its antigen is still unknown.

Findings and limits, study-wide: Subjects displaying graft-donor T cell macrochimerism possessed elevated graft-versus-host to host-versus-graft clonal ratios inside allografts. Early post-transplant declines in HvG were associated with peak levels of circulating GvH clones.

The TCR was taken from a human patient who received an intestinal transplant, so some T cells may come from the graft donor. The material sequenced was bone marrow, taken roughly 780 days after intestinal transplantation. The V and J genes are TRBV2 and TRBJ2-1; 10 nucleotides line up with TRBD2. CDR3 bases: TGTGCCAGCAGTCCGACTAGCGGGCAGATCAATGAGCAGTTCTTC. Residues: CASSPTSGQINEQFF. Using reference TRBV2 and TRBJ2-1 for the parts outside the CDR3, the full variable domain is EPEVTQTPSHQVTQMGQEVILRCVPISNHLYFYWYRQILGQKVEFLVSFYNNEISEKSEIFDDQFSVERPDGSNFTLKIRSTKLEDSAMYFCASSPTSGQINEQFFGPGTRLTVL.